Each of the 21 T cell receptor beta chains below was sequenced from the same sample in a study of T cells in Graves' hyperthyroidism and ophthalmopathy. Regions amplified from RNA transcripts were the TCR beta CDR3 regions. The HTBI set primed first-round TCR CDR3 RT-PCR. TCRdb re-derived calls from the multiplex PCR reads in MiXCR, one entry per CDR3 protein. The table shows roughly 420,000 distinct CDR3 sequences, with roughly 15% occurring only once. Sequences were obtained from blood. The receptors originated from a woman between 18 and 30 years old with Graves' hyperthyroidism.

This clonotype has just a few counts. The V call is TRBV6-1, the J call TRBJ2-2; TRBD1 might be the D (6 bases). Germline CDR1 reads MNHNS; CDR2 reads SASEGT. The CDR3 sequence is 15 residues long. V was shortened by 7 bases and J by 6 bases, with 18 bases between the two germline ends. The DNA of the CDR3 is TGTGCCAGCACTTCCCGGGACAAGGGTGCCGGGGAGCTGTTTTTT. Translated: CASTSRDKGAGELFF.

This clonotype came up a few times. V and J are TRBV7-6 and TRBJ2-7; possibly TRBD1 or TRBD2 for D (5 bases each). The CDR3 totals 14 residues. V lost 4 bases to trimming and J lost 6 bases, with 16 bases between them. Germline V gives CDR1 SGHVS, CDR2 FNYEAQ. CDR3 amino acids: CASSWDPSASEQYF. CDR3 DNA: TGTGCCAGCAGCTGGGACCCCTCGGCAAGCGAGCAGTACTTC.

This clonotype showed up just a few times. DNA for the CDR3: TGCAGTGCTAGAGTAAGGACGGTCACCGGGGAGCTGTTTTTT. It translates to CSARVRTVTGELFF. The chain recombines TRBV20-1 with TRBJ2-2, with D uncertain. V was shortened by 1 base and J by 4 bases, with 10 bases between the two germline ends. The germline V gene encodes CDR1 DFQATT and CDR2 SNEGSKA (reference sequence). The CDR3 consists of 14 residues.

This clonotype was counted at least ten times. The chain uses TRBV28 and TRBJ2-2; 7 bases map to TRBD1. Germline V CDR1 and CDR2: MDHEN, SYDVKM. V trimming: 3 bases; J trimming: 2 bases; junction bases outside the gene matches: 9. This CDR3 is 17 amino acids long. The CDR3 spells CASSFPPQGPNTGELFF. The CDR3 nucleotides read TGTGCCAGCAGTTTTCCGCCACAGGGGCCTAACACCGGGGAGCTGTTTTTT.

The table lists this clonotype with many counts. This chain connects TRBV20-1 to TRBJ1-2, with D possibly TRBD1 on 5 matching bases. The germline CDR1 and CDR2 sequences are DFQATT and SNEGSKA (reference sequence). V lost 0 bases to trimming and J lost 4 bases, with 18 bases between them. CDR3 length: 16 residues. CDR3 sequence reads: CSARDSWRGVGYGYTF. The CDR3 coding sequence is TGCAGTGCTAGAGATAGTTGGCGGGGGGTTGGCTATGGCTACACCTTC.

As regards this clonotype: The germline gene is not matched at one end of the junction; a read error may be the cause. This chain joins TRBV28 and TRBJ2-5; 9 bases are shared with TRBD1. The germline gives CDR1 MDHEN, CDR2 SYDVKM. The CDR3 is 15 amino acids. The CDR3 is CASSHRDRAQEAQYF. The CDR3 nucleotides read TGTGCCAGCAGCCACCGGGACAGGGCACAAGAGGCCCAGTACTTC.

This clonotype came up a few times. The chain has TRBV25-1 and TRBJ1-5; no definite D call. The CDR3 consists of 13 residues. Per the germline V gene, CDR1 is MGHDK and CDR2 is SYGVNS. V shed 5 bases and J shed 4 bases, with 9 bases lying between them. The CDR3 DNA is TGTGCCAGCAGTTCGGCCGCAAATCAGCCCCAGCATTTT. It translates to CASSSAANQPQHF.

This clonotype was detected ten times or more. This sequence joins TRBV12-3 or TRBV12-4 and TRBJ2-3; TRBD1 aligns across 7 bases. Trimming removed 6 bases from V and 5 bases from J; junction bases left unmatched: 5. CDR3 length: 13 amino acids. The CDR3 DNA sequence: TGTGCCAGCAGGTTTACAGGGGAAGATACGCAGTATTTT. This sequence encodes CASRFTGEDTQYF.

The chain has TRBV3-1 and TRBJ1-4, with a weak D call TRBD1 (6 bases). The CDR3 is 14 residues long. The germline CDR1 and CDR2 sequences are LGHDT and YNNKEL (reference sequence). V gave up 3 bases and J gave up 6 bases, with 11 bases separating them. CDR3 sequence: CASSHPGVDEKLFF. DNA of the CDR3: TGTGCCAGCAGCCACCCAGGGGTTGATGAAAAACTGTTTTTT.

This clonotype was seen ten or more times. This rearrangement joins TRBV28 to TRBJ1-1; 7 bases are shared with TRBD1. Germline loops: CDR1 MDHEN, CDR2 SYDVKM. This CDR3 has 16 amino acids. Trimming removed 1 base from V and 4 bases from J; junction bases left unmatched: 9. DNA for the CDR3: TGTGCCAGCAGTTTATTGACAGGGACCGTTCGCACTGAAGCTTTCTTT. Translation: CASSLLTGTVRTEAFF.

This clonotype was counted many times. The CDR3 spells CASSPWGARNQPQHF. As DNA, the CDR3 is TGTGCCAGCTCACCATGGGGGGCTCGAAATCAGCCCCAGCATTTT. This chain links TRBV18 with TRBJ1-5, with D possibly matching TRBD1 (6 bases). This CDR3 region has 15 residues. Trimming left V 2 bases short and J 4 bases short, with 12 bases between. Germline V lookup: CDR1 KGHSH, CDR2 LQKENI. The full variable domain, in which reference TRBV18 and TRBJ1-5 provide the parts outside the CDR3, is NAGVMQNPRHLVRRRGQEARLRCSPMKGHSHVYWYRQLPEEGLKFMVYLQKENIIDESGMPKERFSAEFPKEGPSILRIQQVVRGDSAAYFCASSPWGARNQPQHFGDGTRLSIL.

The V call is TRBV6-2 or TRBV6-3, the J call TRBJ2-7; possibly TRBD2 for D (6 bases). Trimming stripped 5 bases from V and 9 bases from J, with 11 bases between. Germline assignment: CDR1 MNHEY and CDR2 SVGEGT. This CDR3 region has 11 residues. CDR3 in amino acids: CASSAGQGQYF. CDR3 in DNA: TGTGCCAGCAGTGCGGGGCAGGGGCAGTACTTC.

This clonotype has a count of ten or more. The chain carries TRBV20-1 and TRBJ1-1; 7 nucleotides match TRBD1. Germline values: CDR1 DFQATT, CDR2 SNEGSKA (reference sequence). The CDR3 is made up of 12 amino acids. Losses at the gene ends were 7 bases for V and 0 bases for J; bases not matched to a gene: 2. The CDR3 DNA reads as TGCAGTGTCGGACAGGTGAACACTGAAGCTTTCTTT. This codes for CSVGQVNTEAFF.

This clonotype has at least ten counts. The chain has TRBV7-8 and TRBJ2-1; possible D gene TRBD2, 6 bases. V dropped 0 bases and J dropped 5 bases, with 14 bases sitting between them. The CDR3 runs 16 residues. CDR1 is SGHVS and CDR2 is FQNEAQ in the germline V gene. CDR3 DNA sequence: TGTGCCAGCAGCTTAGCGGAGGGATGGGGAAACAATGAGCAGTTCTTC. This sequence encodes CASSLAEGWGNNEQFF. Combining the CDR3 with reference TRBV7-8 and TRBJ2-1 gives the whole variable domain GAGVSQSPRYKVAKRGQDVALRCDPISGHVSLFWYQQALGQGPEFLTYFQNEAQLDKSGLPSDRFFAERPEGSVSTLKIQRTQQEDSAVYLCASSLAEGWGNNEQFFGPGTRLTVL.

Regarding this clonotype: Relative to the germline gene, one junction end is altered; a read error may explain this. This chain joins TRBV7-8 and TRBJ1-1; no clear D. The CDR3 length is 15 residues. Germline CDR1 is SGHVS and CDR2 is FQNEAQ. The CDR3 DNA follows: TGTGCCAGCAGCTCCGAATTGGTTCTGAAGACTGAAGCTTTCTTT. Protein product: CASSSELVLKTEAFF.

This clonotype was seen more than once but under ten times. This sequence joins TRBV19 and TRBJ1-6; 7 nucleotides match TRBD1. The length of the CDR3 is 14 residues. The V and J ends lost 3 bases and 7 bases, in that order; junction bases with no gene match: 3. CDR1 and CDR2 from the germline V gene are LNHDA and SQIVND (reference sequence). CDR3 DNA: TGTGCCAGTAGTATGGGACAGCCCAATTCACCCCTCCACTTT. Translated, it gives CASSMGQPNSPLHF.

The chain links TRBV6-2 or TRBV6-3 to TRBJ1-2, with TRBD1 matching 10 bases. The CDR3 loop spans 13 amino acids. Germline-derived CDR1 and CDR2 are MNHEY and SVGEGT. V lost 7 bases and J lost 11; bases outside the gene matches: 10. The CDR3 spells CASTAGQGMFYTF. The DNA for the CDR3 is TGTGCCAGCACCGCGGGACAGGGGATGTTTTACACCTTC.

The rearrangement uses TRBV5-4 and TRBJ2-3, with unresolved D. The germline CDR1 and CDR2 sequences are SGHNT and YYREEE (reference sequence). V lost 2 bases and J 1 base, leaving 5 bases between the germline ends. There are 13 residues in the CDR3. The CDR3 sequence: CASSFLGTDTQYF. CDR3 nucleotides: TGTGCCAGCAGCTTTCTGGGCACAGATACGCAGTATTTT.

The CDR3 loop reads CASSFMGNNEQFF. CDR3 bases: TGTGCCAGCAGCTTTATGGGAAACAATGAGCAGTTCTTC. The chain is built from TRBV5-4 and TRBJ2-1; D remains ambiguous. Trimming cost V 2 bases and J 5 bases, with 8 bases left between them. CDR3 length: 13 residues. Per germline, CDR1 SGHNT and CDR2 YYREEE (reference sequence).

In this sample, this clonotype turned up many times. This chain connects TRBV6-4 to TRBJ2-7, with D maybe TRBD1 (5 bases). The CDR3 consists of 13 residues. Germline assignment: CDR1 MRHNA and CDR2 SNTAGT. V gave up 6 bases and J gave up 2 bases, with 11 bases separating them. The CDR3 region is CASRPSDTYEQYF. The CDR3, as DNA: TGTGCCAGCAGACCTTCGGACACCTACGAGCAGTACTTC.

This clonotype came up many times. The gene calls are TRBV13 and TRBJ2-7; TRBD2 matches 13 bases. CDR1 PRHDT and CDR2 FYEKMQ come from the germline V gene (reference sequence). This CDR3 spans 14 amino acids. V dropped 5 bases and J dropped 5; count of bases not matched to a gene: 3. CDR3 sequence: CASSPGTSGNEQYF. The DNA for the CDR3 is TGTGCCAGCAGCCCGGGGACTAGCGGGAACGAGCAGTACTTC.